The T cell receptor beta chain under discussion was sequenced for a study of T cell repertoires in cytomegalovirus infection. Study as a whole: CMV epitopes used comprised recently identified HLA-C-restricted ones and well-studied HLA-B-restricted ones. Matching HLA type, along with CMV infection, was indicated by public TCR beta signatures.

Each CDR3 protein is one row after TCRdb ran MiXCR on the reads. Counted here are fewer than 1,000,000 distinct CDR3 sequences, about 33% occurring once; the ten biggest clones make up around an eighth. Findings and limits, study-wide: Within the response measured ex vivo, HLA-C-restricted CMV-specific TCR beta clonotypes were dominant. Cumulated frequencies of public TCR beta families served to identify carriers of CMV plus the relevant HLA.

This CDR3 has 18 residues. Looked up from germline, CDR1 is MNHEY and CDR2 is SVGEGT. Trimming pared 7 bases from V and 3 bases from J, leaving 22 bases between. As regards this clonotype: Its antigen is unknown.

This specimen was cultured CD8+ T cells from PBMCs, taken from culture after CMV antigen stimulation. The chain recombines TRBV6-2 or TRBV6-3 with TRBJ2-6, with a tentative D call TRBD2 (5 bases). The receptor was derived from a human donor in good health (CMV status not recorded). Some clones in this sample may be carry-over from other donors' samples. The CDR3 DNA is TGTGCCAGCACTTCTCACCCAAGGGAGACCGTTGGGGCCAACGTCCTGACTTTC. This sequence encodes CASTSHPRETVGANVLTF.